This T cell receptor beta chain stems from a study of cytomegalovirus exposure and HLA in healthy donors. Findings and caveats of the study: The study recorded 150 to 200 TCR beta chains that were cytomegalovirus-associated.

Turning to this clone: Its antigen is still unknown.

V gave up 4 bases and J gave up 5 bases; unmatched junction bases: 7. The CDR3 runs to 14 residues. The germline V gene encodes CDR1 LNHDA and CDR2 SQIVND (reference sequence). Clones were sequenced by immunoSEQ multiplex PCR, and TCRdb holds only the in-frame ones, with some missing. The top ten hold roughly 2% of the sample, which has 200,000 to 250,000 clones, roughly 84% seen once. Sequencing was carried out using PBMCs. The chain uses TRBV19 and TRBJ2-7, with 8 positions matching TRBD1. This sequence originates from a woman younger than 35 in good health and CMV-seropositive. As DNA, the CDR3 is TGTGCCAGTAGTACCCTCGGACAGGGCCACGAGCAGTACTTC. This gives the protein CASSTLGQGHEQYF. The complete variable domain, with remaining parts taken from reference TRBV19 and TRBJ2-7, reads DGGITQSPKYLFRKEGQNVTLSCEQNLNHDAMYWYRQDPGQGLRLIYYSQIVNDFQKGDIAEGYSVSREKKESFPLTVTSAQKNPTAFYLCASSTLGQGHEQYFGPGTRLTVT.